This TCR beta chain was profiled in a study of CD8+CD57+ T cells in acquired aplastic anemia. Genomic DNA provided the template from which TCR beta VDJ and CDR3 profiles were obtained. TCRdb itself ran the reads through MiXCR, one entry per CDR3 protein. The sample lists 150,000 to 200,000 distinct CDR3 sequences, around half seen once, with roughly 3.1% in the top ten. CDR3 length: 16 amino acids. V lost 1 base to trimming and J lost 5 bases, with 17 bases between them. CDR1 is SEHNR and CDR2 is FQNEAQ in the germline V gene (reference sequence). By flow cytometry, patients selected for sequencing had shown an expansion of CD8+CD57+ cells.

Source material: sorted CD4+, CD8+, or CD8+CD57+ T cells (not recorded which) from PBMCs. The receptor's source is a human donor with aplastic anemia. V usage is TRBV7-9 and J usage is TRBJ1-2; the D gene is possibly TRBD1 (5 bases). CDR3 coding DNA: TGTGCCAGCAGCTTAGTCGGGGACTTCGGGGGATATGGCTACACCTTC. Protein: CASSLVGDFGGYGYTF.